This TCR beta chain was captured by sequencing in a study of T cell repertoires in cytomegalovirus infection. Study information: Both recently identified HLA-C-restricted and well-studied HLA-B-restricted CMV epitopes were used in the study. A matching HLA type, together with CMV infection, was signaled by public TCR beta signatures.

TCRdb recomputed calls from the reads with MiXCR, one row per CDR3 protein. The sample records 380,000 or so distinct CDR3 sequences, about 35% being singletons. Germline lookup yields CDR1 SGHVS and CDR2 FNYEAQ. CDR3 length: 13 amino acids. Trimming shortened V by 1 base and J by 5 bases, and 8 bases separated the two germline ends. Concerning this clonotype itself: Its specificity is unknown.

Study-wide findings and caveats: Carriers of CMV and the relevant HLA type were discriminated by public TCR beta frequency.

The input for sequencing was cultured PBMCs, taken from culture after CMV antigen stimulation. This TCR was recovered from a human donor in good health (CMV status not recorded). Some clones in this sample may be carry-over from other donors' samples. The gene calls are TRBV7-6 and TRBJ2-5, with no clear D. For the CDR3, the DNA is TGTGCCAGCAGCTTAGTGAGAGGCGAGACCCAGTACTTC. This sequence encodes CASSLVRGETQYF. Looking up the rest from reference TRBV7-6 and TRBJ2-5 gives the full variable domain: GAGVSQSPRYKVTKRGQDVALRCDPISGHVSLYWYRQALGQGPEFLTYFNYEAQQDKSGLPNDRFSAERPEGSISTLTIQRTEQRDSAMYRCASSLVRGETQYFGPGTRLLVL.